The T cell receptor beta chain under discussion was sequenced for a study of cytomegalovirus exposure and HLA in healthy donors. The study, taken as a whole, reports: Through in vitro validation, a few CMV-associated chains were shown to be specific for CMV antigens. Reported performance of the classifier showed diagnosis of cytomegalovirus status with high specificity and sensitivity. Most likely, a cluster of highly shared sequence variants arose as a sequencing artifact. Among CMV-associated TCR beta chains, most appeared HLA-restricted in a later analysis.

A note on this clone: Its antigen is unidentified.

The PCR contained 60 Vbeta and 13 Jbeta primers. TCRdb's table, derived via immunoSEQ multiplex PCR, lists solely in-frame clones and lacks some. The table lists around 190,000 clones, around four fifths of them singletons. This receptor was identified in a woman aged 40-49 years in good health and CMV-seronegative. The source material was PBMCs.

DNA of the CDR3: TGTGCCAGCAGCTTACGACAGTCTGAAAAACTGTTTTTT. This translates into CASSLRQSEKLFF. The genes are TRBV7-2 and TRBJ1-4, with D perhaps matching TRBD1 (5 bases). Germline V gives CDR1 SGHTA, CDR2 FQGNSA. The CDR3 length is 13 residues. V was cut by 2 bases and J by 7 bases, with 8 bases left in between.